A single sample gave rise to the 9 T cell receptor beta chains below, sequenced in a study of blood T cell repertoires in COVID-19. Using immunoSEQ multiplex PCR, the repertoire was profiled, and TCRdb retains in-frame clones only, with some absent. The repertoire holds roughly 70,000 clones, 70% to 90% seen once, with 4% to 5.5% in the top ten. Material for sequencing was peripheral blood. The origin of the receptors is a woman at least 80 years old with active or convalescent COVID-19.

The gene calls are TRBV12-3 or TRBV12-4 and TRBJ1-4; D is undetermined. The CDR3 is made up of 13 amino acids. V was clipped by 7 bases and J by 7 bases, with 13 bases between them. CDR3 sequence: CASNRGSFEKLFF. CDR3 coding DNA: TGTGCCAGCAACCGTGGGAGCTTTGAAAAACTGTTTTTT.

The table lists this clone with a count of one. The V gene is TRBV30, the J gene TRBJ2-2; the D gene is possibly TRBD2 (6 bases). The CDR3 is 14 residues long. The V gene lost 3 bases and the J gene lost 6 bases, with 14 bases spanning the gap. Looked up from germline, CDR1 is GTSNPN and CDR2 is SVGIG (reference sequence). CDR3 region: CAWRVKTSAGELFF. The DNA for the CDR3 is TGTGCCTGGAGGGTAAAGACTAGTGCCGGGGAGCTGTTTTTT.

The genes are TRBV6-4 and TRBJ2-1; D is unresolved. Trimming shortened V by 0 bases and J by 8 bases, and 5 bases separated the two germline ends. Germline CDR1 is MRHNA and CDR2 is SNTAGT. The CDR3 is made up of 12 amino acids. CDR3 loop: CASSDSIHEQFF. CDR3 DNA: TGTGCCAGCAGTGACTCTATCCATGAGCAGTTCTTC.

This chain connects TRBV7-3 to TRBJ1-6; D is ambiguous. This CDR3 region has 13 residues. Trimming took off 2 bases at V and 8 bases at J, with 7 bases between the two ends. Per germline, CDR1 SGHTA and CDR2 FQGTGA. DNA for the CDR3: TGTGCCAGCAGCTTACGGTTCGATTCACCCCTCCACTTT. Protein sequence: CASSLRFDSPLHF. The full variable domain, completed using reference TRBV7-3 and TRBJ1-6, is GAGVSQTPSNKVTEKGKYVELRCDPISGHTALYWYRQSLGQGPEFLIYFQGTGAADDSGLPNDRFFAVRPEGSVSTLKIQRTERGDSAVYLCASSLRFDSPLHFGNGTRLTVT.

CDR3 DNA sequence: TGTGCCAGCAGCCGAATAGGGACTAGCGTCGAGCAGTACTTC. Translating gives CASSRIGTSVEQYF. V usage is TRBV11-2 and J usage is TRBJ2-7; 10 nucleotides line up with TRBD2. Losses at the gene ends were 5 bases for V and 6 bases for J; bases not matched to a gene: 7. The CDR3 runs to 14 residues. Germline assignment: CDR1 SGHAT and CDR2 FQNNGV.

The chain couples TRBV28 to TRBJ2-6; 7 bases are shared with TRBD2. Trimming took 3 bases from V and 1 from J; bases not matched to a gene: 3. CDR3 length equals 16 residues. Germline V gene lookup returns CDR1 MDHEN and CDR2 SYDVKM. As DNA, the CDR3 is TGTGCCAGCAGTTTCGGGGGGTGGTCTGGGGCCAACGTCCTGACTTTC. This gives the protein CASSFGGWSGANVLTF.

CDR3 DNA sequence: TGTGCCAGCAGCACCGGGTTCCGCCTGCAACGCGCGGGCCAAGAGACCCAGTACTTC. It codes for CASSTGFRLQRAGQETQYF. V gene TRBV7-8 combines with J gene TRBJ2-5, with a weak D call TRBD2 (5 bases). This CDR3 region has 19 residues. The V end was cut by 5 bases, the J end by 1 base, with 26 bases between. Germline V gene lookup returns CDR1 SGHVS and CDR2 FQNEAQ. The full variable domain, its missing parts supplied by reference TRBV7-8 and TRBJ2-5, is GAGVSQSPRYKVAKRGQDVALRCDPISGHVSLFWYQQALGQGPEFLTYFQNEAQLDKSGLPSDRFFAERPEGSVSTLKIQRTQQEDSAVYLCASSTGFRLQRAGQETQYFGPGTRLLVL.

The chain joins TRBV21-1 to TRBJ2-3; the D call in the table, TRBD2, was not verified against the DNA. TRBV21-1 is classified as a pseudogene. The CDR3 consists of 16 residues. The CDR3 nucleotides are TGTGCCAGCAGCGCCGCGGCGGGAGGGGAGGAGGATACGCAGTATTTT. As protein: CASSAAAGGEEDTQYF.

This clone was recorded once. The chain links TRBV28 to TRBJ2-7; 8 bases are shared with TRBD2. The CDR3 totals 12 residues. The V gene's germline CDR1 is MDHEN and CDR2 SYDVKM. J gave up 8 bases and V 2 bases, and 2 bases lay outside the gene matches. CDR3 sequence reads: CASSLREGKQYF. CDR3 nucleotides: TGTGCCAGCAGTTTACGGGAGGGCAAGCAGTACTTC.